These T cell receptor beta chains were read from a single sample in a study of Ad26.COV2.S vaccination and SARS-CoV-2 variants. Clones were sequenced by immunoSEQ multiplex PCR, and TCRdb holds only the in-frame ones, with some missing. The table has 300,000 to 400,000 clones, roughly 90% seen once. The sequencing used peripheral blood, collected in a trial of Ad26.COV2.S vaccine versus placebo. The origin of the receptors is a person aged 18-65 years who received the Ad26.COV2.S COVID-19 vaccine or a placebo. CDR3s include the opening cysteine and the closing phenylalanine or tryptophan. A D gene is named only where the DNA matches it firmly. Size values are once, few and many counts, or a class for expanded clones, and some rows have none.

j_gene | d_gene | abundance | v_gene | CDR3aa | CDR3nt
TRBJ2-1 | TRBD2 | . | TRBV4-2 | CASSQGLAENNEQFF | TGTGCCAGCAGCCAAGGACTAGCGGAAAACAATGAGCAGTTCTTC
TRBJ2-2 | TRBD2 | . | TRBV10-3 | CAISGTSGRARTGELFF | TGTGCCATCAGTGGGACTAGCGGGAGGGCCCGCACCGGGGAGCTGTTTTTT
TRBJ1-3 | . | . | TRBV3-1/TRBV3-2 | CASSPTGRSGNTIYF | TGTGCCAGCAGCCCCACCGGGCGGTCTGGAAACACCATATATTTT
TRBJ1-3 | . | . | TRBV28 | CASSLRHHSGNTIYF | TGTGCCAGCAGTTTAAGACACCACTCTGGAAACACCATATATTTT
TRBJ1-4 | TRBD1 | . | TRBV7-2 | CASSLQGAREKLFF | TGTGCCAGCAGCCTACAGGGGGCAAGGGAAAAACTGTTTTTT
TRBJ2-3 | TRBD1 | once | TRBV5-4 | CASSTRQGPTDTQYF | TGTGCCAGCAGCACTAGACAGGGGCCCACAGATACGCAGTATTTT
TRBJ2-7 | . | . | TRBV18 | CASSTIPDSHEQYF | TGTGCCAGCTCAACCATTCCTGACAGCCACGAGCAGTACTTC
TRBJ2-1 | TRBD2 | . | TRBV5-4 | CASSLGGGLAPISSYNEQFF | TGTGCCAGCAGCTTGGGGGGGGGACTAGCGCCAATTAGCTCCTACAATGAGCAGTTCTTC
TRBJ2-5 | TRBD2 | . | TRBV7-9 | CASSLKMGGQETQYF | TGTGCCAGCAGCTTAAAGATGGGAGGGCAAGAGACCCAGTACTTC
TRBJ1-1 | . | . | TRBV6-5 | CASSYSVTLNTEAFF | TGTGCCAGCAGTTACTCAGTAACCCTGAACACTGAAGCTTTCTTT
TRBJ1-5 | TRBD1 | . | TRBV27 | CASSPGTGQNQPQHF | TGTGCCAGCAGCCCCGGGACAGGGCAAAATCAGCCCCAGCATTTT
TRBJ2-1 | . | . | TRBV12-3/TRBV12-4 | CASSGWGEQFF | TGTGCCAGCTCGGGTTGGGGGGAGCAGTTCTTC
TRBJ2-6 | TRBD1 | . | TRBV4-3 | CASSQEVWDRGPIPSGANVLTF | TGCGCCAGCAGCCAAGAAGTCTGGGACAGGGGGCCCATCCCCTCTGGGGCCAACGTCCTGACTTTC
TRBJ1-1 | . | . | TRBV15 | CATSRVRGAGYNTEAFF | TGTGCCACCAGCAGAGTGAGGGGGGCTGGGTATAACACTGAAGCTTTCTTT
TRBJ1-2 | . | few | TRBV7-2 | CASSVDRNYGYTF | TGTGCCAGCAGCGTGGACAGAAACTATGGCTACACCTTC
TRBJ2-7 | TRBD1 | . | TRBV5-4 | CASRVGTGTYEQYF | TGTGCCAGCAGAGTCGGGACAGGGACCTACGAGCAGTACTTC
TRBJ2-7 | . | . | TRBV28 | CASSPYPQGSYEQYF | TGTGCCAGCAGCCCTTACCCACAGGGATCCTACGAGCAGTACTTC
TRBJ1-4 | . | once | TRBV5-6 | CASSLGHGGEKLFF | TGTGCCAGCAGCTTGGGACACGGGGGGGAAAAACTGTTTTTT
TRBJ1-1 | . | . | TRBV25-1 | CASIDARTNTEAFF | TGTGCCAGCATCGATGCACGGACGAACACTGAAGCTTTCTTT
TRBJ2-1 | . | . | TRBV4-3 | CASSQDRNYEQFF | TGCGCCAGCAGCCAAGATCGTAACTATGAGCAGTTCTTC
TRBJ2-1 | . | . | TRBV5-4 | CASSLVGTGDNEQFF | TGTGCCAGCAGCTTGGTGGGGACTGGCGACAATGAGCAGTTCTTC
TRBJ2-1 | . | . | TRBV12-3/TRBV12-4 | CASSLWGDNEQFF | TGTGCCAGCAGTTTATGGGGGGACAATGAGCAGTTCTTC
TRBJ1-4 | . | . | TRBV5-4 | CASSRSSNEKLFF | TGTGCCAGCAGCCGGTCCTCTAATGAAAAACTGTTTTTT
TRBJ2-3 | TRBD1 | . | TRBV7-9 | CASTDMDRTSTDTQYF | TGTGCCAGCACCGATATGGACAGGACTAGCACAGATACGCAGTATTTT
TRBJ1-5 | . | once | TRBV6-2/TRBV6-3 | CASSYRQGRGQPQHF | TGTGCCAGCAGTTACCGGCAGGGTCGAGGTCAGCCCCAGCATTTT
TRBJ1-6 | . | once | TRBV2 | CASHRGGPLHF | TGTGCCAGTCACCGTGGCGGACCCCTCCACTTT
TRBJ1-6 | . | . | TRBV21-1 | CASSKGRAYNSPLHF | TGTGCCAGCAGCAAAGGCCGGGCCTATAATTCACCCCTCCACTTT
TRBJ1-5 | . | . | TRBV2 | CASTAGTGNQPQHF | TGTGCCAGCACAGCCGGGACCGGGAATCAGCCCCAGCATTTT
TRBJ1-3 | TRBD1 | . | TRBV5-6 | CASSPGTGVGNTIYF | TGTGCCAGCAGCCCCGGGACAGGGGTAGGAAACACCATATATTTT
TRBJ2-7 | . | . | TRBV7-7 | CASSPEGASNYEQYF | TGTGCCAGCAGCCCCGAAGGGGCCTCCAACTACGAGCAGTACTTC
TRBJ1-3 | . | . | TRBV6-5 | CASSFLTGMTVYF | TGTGCCAGCAGTTTCCTGACAGGAATGACGGTCTATTTT
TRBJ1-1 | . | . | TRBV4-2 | CASSQDPGSVNTEAFF | TGTGCCAGCAGCCAAGATCCCGGGTCAGTGAACACTGAAGCTTTCTTT
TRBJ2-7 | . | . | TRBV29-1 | CSVDQSYEQYF | TGCAGCGTGGACCAGTCCTACGAGCAGTACTTC
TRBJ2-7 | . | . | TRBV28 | CASSFRGYEQYF | TGTGCCAGCAGTTTTAGGGGTTACGAGCAGTACTTC
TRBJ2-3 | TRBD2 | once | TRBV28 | CASSRSGSTDTQYF | TGTGCCAGCAGTCGTAGCGGGAGCACAGATACGCAGTATTTT
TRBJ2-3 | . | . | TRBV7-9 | CASSLLPSPTDTQYF | TGTGCCAGCAGCTTATTACCTTCCCCCACAGATACGCAGTATTTT
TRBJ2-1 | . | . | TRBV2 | CASSEGGRLGQFF | TGTGCCAGCAGTGAAGGAGGGCGGCTTGGGCAGTTCTTC
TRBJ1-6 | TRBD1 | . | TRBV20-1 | CSASKGQGNSPLHF | TGCAGTGCTAGTAAGGGACAGGGGAATTCACCCCTCCACTTT
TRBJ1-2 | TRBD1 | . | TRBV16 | CASSRDRGVYGYTF | TGTGCCAGCAGCCGAGACAGGGGTGTCTATGGCTACACCTTC
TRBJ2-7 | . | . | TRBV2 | CASSLGRNYEQYF | TGTGCCAGCAGTTTGGGGCGGAACTACGAGCAGTACTTC
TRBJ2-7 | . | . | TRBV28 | CASRSGAVYEQYF | TGTGCCAGCAGGTCCGGGGCCGTTTACGAGCAGTACTTC
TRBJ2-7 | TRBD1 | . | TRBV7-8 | CASSRDRADEQYF | TGTGCCAGCAGCCGGGACAGGGCCGACGAGCAGTACTTC
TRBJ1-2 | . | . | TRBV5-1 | CASSTGGAGNYGYTF | TGCGCCAGCAGCACTGGAGGGGCCGGCAATTATGGCTACACCTTC
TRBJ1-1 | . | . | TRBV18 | CASSPGQQNTEAFF | TGTGCCAGCTCACCTGGACAGCAGAACACTGAAGCTTTCTTT
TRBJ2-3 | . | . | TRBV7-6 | CASSLLPHRATDTQYF | TGTGCCAGCAGCTTACTCCCCCACAGAGCCACAGATACGCAGTATTTT